These 26 T cell receptor beta chains share one sample of origin, sequenced in a study of OX40 agonist ivuxolimab in advanced cancers. Sequenced by immunoSEQ multiplex PCR; TCRdb stores in-frame clones only, minus some. The sample shows fewer than 100,000 clones, approximately 88% of them seen only once. Sequencing used CD4+ or CD8+ T cells sorted from blood, obtained in a trial of the OX40 agonist ivuxolimab. The receptors originated from an adult with an advanced solid tumor such as melanoma, head and neck, liver or kidney cancer.

This chain links TRBV2 with TRBJ1-3; a weak D match, TRBD1 (5 bases). Germline V gene lookup returns CDR1 SNHLY and CDR2 FYNNEI. Trimming removed 5 bases at V and 0 bases at J, with 23 bases between. The CDR3 spans 19 residues. CDR3 DNA: TGTGCCAGCAGTCAAGAAGGGACGTCGCAATTCCTCTCTGGAAACACCATATATTTT. It specifies CASSQEGTSQFLSGNTIYF.

This chain connects TRBV12-5 to TRBJ2-1; D uncertain. The CDR3 extends over 12 amino acids. CDR1 is LGHNT, CDR2 FRNRAP, per germline. V was clipped by 3 bases and J by 2 bases, with 2 bases between them. This chain's CDR3 is CASGLTYNEQFF. The CDR3, as DNA: TGTGCTAGTGGTTTAACCTACAATGAGCAGTTCTTC.

This chain links TRBV6-1 with TRBJ1-2, with 12 bases that match TRBD1. The germline gives CDR1 MNHNS, CDR2 SASEGT. The CDR3 runs 18 residues. Trimming at V came to 4 bases and at J to 4 bases, leaving 13 bases not matched to a gene. The CDR3 nucleotides read TGTGCCAGCAGTGCGAAGGGGACAGGGGGCGCTGGAATCTATGGCTACACCTTC. Encoded protein: CASSAKGTGGAGIYGYTF.

The gene calls are TRBV19 and TRBJ2-2; D call uncertain. The V gene's germline CDR1 is LNHDA and CDR2 SQIVND (reference sequence). The CDR3 has 12 amino acids. Trimming stripped 6 bases from V and 6 bases from J, with 8 bases between. CDR3 DNA sequence: TGTGCCAGTAGGACCCAACCCGGGGAGCTGTTTTTT. This translates into CASRTQPGELFF. The whole variable domain, remainder taken from reference TRBV19 and TRBJ2-2, is DGGITQSPKYLFRKEGQNVTLSCEQNLNHDAMYWYRQDPGQGLRLIYYSQIVNDFQKGDIAEGYSVSREKKESFPLTVTSAQKNPTAFYLCASRTQPGELFFGEGSRLTVL.

This clone was found once. CDR3: CATKHGGYEQYF. CDR3 in DNA: TGTGCCACCAAACACGGGGGCTACGAGCAGTACTTC. The chain couples TRBV6-5 to TRBJ2-7, with D possibly being TRBD2 (6 bases). The CDR3 is made up of 12 amino acids. The germline CDR1 and CDR2 sequences are MNHEY and SVGAGI. The V gene lost 10 bases and the J gene lost 3 bases, with 13 bases spanning the gap.

This chain uses TRBV5-1 with TRBJ2-7; 7 positions agree with TRBD2. CDR3 size: 15 residues. With V trimmed by 4 bases and J by 0 bases, 7 bases remained unmatched. Per the germline V gene, CDR1 is SGHRS and CDR2 is YFSETQ. The CDR3 DNA sequence: TGCGCCAGCAGCGGGAGGGGCAGGAGCTCCTACGAGCAGTACTTC. Translation gives CASSGRGRSSYEQYF.

V gene TRBV5-4 combines with J gene TRBJ2-7, with 9 bases lining up with TRBD2. Trimming removed 7 bases from V and 2 bases from J; junction bases left unmatched: 10. This CDR3 is built from 15 residues. CDR1 SGHNT and CDR2 YYREEE come from the germline V gene (reference sequence). The CDR3 region has the DNA TGTGCCAGCTCACCTAGCGGGGCCCCGGCCTACGAGCAGTACTTC. It codes for CASSPSGAPAYEQYF.

The chain carries TRBV5-4 and TRBJ2-7; 8 nucleotides agree with TRBD1. V gave up 3 bases and J gave up 4 bases; unmatched junction bases: 9. This CDR3 has 15 residues. Germline V lookup: CDR1 SGHNT, CDR2 YYREEE (reference sequence). CDR3 nucleotide sequence: TGTGCCAGCAGCTGGGACGGGACAGGATATTACGAGCAGTACTTC. It encodes CASSWDGTGYYEQYF.

V and J are TRBV5-4 and TRBJ1-1, with 7 bases that match TRBD1. V shed 1 base, J shed 3 bases, and the junction held 6 bases outside the gene matches. This CDR3 is built from 15 residues. The germline gives CDR1 SGHNT, CDR2 YYREEE (reference sequence). The CDR3 reads CASSLLTGRDTEAFF. CDR3 DNA: TGTGCCAGCAGCTTGCTGACAGGGAGGGACACTGAAGCTTTCTTT.

This rearrangement joins TRBV18 to TRBJ2-7; D remains unclear. Trimming pared 1 base from V and 0 bases from J, leaving 7 bases between. Germline CDR1 and CDR2: KGHSH and LQKENI. The CDR3 is 14 amino acids. The DNA for the CDR3 is TGTGCCAGCTCACCACGACTTACCTCCTACGAGCAGTACTTC. Translating it yields CASSPRLTSYEQYF.

The rearrangement joins TRBV2 to TRBJ2-1, with TRBD2 matching 15 bases. The CDR3 has 13 amino acids. Germline lookup yields CDR1 SNHLY and CDR2 FYNNEI. V shed 11 bases, J shed 9 bases, and the junction held 5 bases outside the gene matches. This CDR3 is CAGGLAGGLEQFF. The DNA of the CDR3 is TGTGCCGGAGGACTAGCGGGAGGGCTTGAGCAGTTCTTC.

V gene TRBV6-6 combines with J gene TRBJ1-2, with D tentatively TRBD1 (5 bases). V dropped 5 bases and J dropped 5 bases, with 15 bases sitting between them. This CDR3 has 14 amino acids. The germline V gene encodes CDR1 MNHNY and CDR2 SVGAGI (reference sequence). CDR3 nucleotide sequence: TGTGCCAGCAGTCCCCCGGGACGAGGGTATGGCTACACCTTC. Its protein product is CASSPPGRGYGYTF.

The chain joins TRBV10-3 to TRBJ2-2; 8 nucleotides agree with TRBD1. This CDR3 comprises 14 residues. The V and J ends lost 7 bases and 4 bases, in that order; junction bases with no gene match: 5. Germline CDR1 ENHRY, CDR2 SYGVKD. CDR3: CAIKLGQGTGELFF. The CDR3 region has the DNA TGTGCCATCAAGCTAGGACAGGGCACCGGGGAGCTGTTTTTT.

The V call is TRBV6-6, the J call TRBJ2-2; D uncertain. The CDR3 length is 14 residues. Germline-derived CDR1 and CDR2 are MNHNY and SVGAGI (reference sequence). V lost 2 bases and J lost 2, with 6 bases in between. CDR3 region: CASSYGPNTGELFF. CDR3 DNA sequence: TGTGCCAGCAGTTACGGTCCTAACACCGGGGAGCTGTTTTTT.

The V and J genes are TRBV7-9 and TRBJ2-1; D gene unclear. Deletions cut 5 bases from V and 8 bases from J, with 10 bases between. The CDR3 runs 12 residues. Germline CDR1 reads SEHNR; CDR2 reads FQNEAQ (reference sequence). The CDR3 DNA reads TGTGCCAGCAGCCCGGTGTGGCATGAGCAGTTCTTC. Amino acids: CASSPVWHEQFF.

The chain uses TRBV27 and TRBJ2-5; 10 nucleotides match TRBD2. CDR3 length: 14 residues. V shed 6 bases, J shed 5 bases, and the junction held 6 bases outside the gene matches. Germline loops: CDR1 MNHEY, CDR2 SMNVEV (reference sequence). Written as DNA, the CDR3 is TGTGCCAGCAGCCTAGCGGGAGCAGGGGAGACCCAGTACTTC. The encoded protein is CASSLAGAGETQYF.

This clone occurred once. V and J are TRBV6-1 and TRBJ2-7, with TRBD1 matching 9 bases. With V trimmed by 2 bases and J by 7 bases, 9 bases remained unmatched. This CDR3 is built from 15 residues. Germline V gene sequence: CDR1 MNHNS, CDR2 SASEGT. Here the CDR3 reads CASSESVQGAGEQYF. As DNA, the CDR3 is TGTGCCAGCAGTGAATCCGTACAGGGGGCCGGTGAGCAGTACTTC.

The CDR3 region has the DNA TGTGCCAGCAGTTACTCGGAGGAAATTACCTACGAGCAGTACTTC. Translation gives CASSYSEEITYEQYF. J is TRBJ2-7 and V is TRBV6-6; D is perhaps TRBD2 (5 bases). CDR1 is MNHNY and CDR2 is SVGAGI in the germline V gene (reference sequence). The CDR3 loop spans 15 amino acids. V was clipped by 0 bases and J by 2 bases, with 11 bases between them.

The chain recombines TRBV25-1 with TRBJ2-7, with TRBD2 identical over 7 bases. CDR1 is MGHDK and CDR2 is SYGVNS in the germline V gene. The ends lost 4 bases at V and 3 bases at J; junction bases unmatched: 6. This CDR3 has 14 residues. CDR3 region: CASSGLGGNYEQYF. As DNA, the CDR3 is TGTGCCAGCAGTGGTCTGGGGGGGAACTACGAGCAGTACTTC.

This rearrangement joins TRBV11-3 to TRBJ2-5; maybe TRBD1 (6 bases). The J call may be faulty, since TRBJ2-7 better matches the DNA end. CDR3 size: 15 residues. The germline V gene encodes CDR1 SGHNT and CDR2 YENEEA. The CDR3 coding sequence is TGTGCCAGCAGCCCGTATACCGGGACACCCTACGAGCAGTACTTC. Amino acid sequence: CASSPYTGTPYEQYF.

The chain carries TRBV27 and TRBJ2-3; tentatively, D is TRBD1 or TRBD2 (5 bases each). Germline V gene lookup returns CDR1 MNHEY and CDR2 SMNVEV (reference sequence). CDR3 size: 13 residues. V was trimmed by 2 bases and J by 3 bases, leaving 6 bases between them. The CDR3 nucleotides are TGTGCCAGCAGTTTAGGGGGAACAGATACGCAGTATTTT. As protein: CASSLGGTDTQYF.

The chain uses TRBV7-2 and TRBJ2-4; D is possibly TRBD1 or TRBD2 (6 bases each). Trimming removed 6 bases from V and 3 bases from J, with 12 bases in between. Germline CDR1 and CDR2: SGHTA and FQGNSA. This CDR3 spans 14 amino acids. The CDR3 bases are TGTGCCAGCAGACTACAGGGAGGCAAAAACATTCAGTACTTC. Protein product: CASRLQGGKNIQYF.

The chain combines TRBV6-6 with TRBJ1-2, with TRBD1 matching 8 bases. Germline assignment: CDR1 MNHNY and CDR2 SVGAGI (reference sequence). Trimming at V came to 4 bases and at J to 4 bases, leaving 5 bases not matched to a gene. The CDR3 totals 14 residues. Here the CDR3 DNA reads TGTGCCAGCAGTTCGGGACAGGCCGTCTATGGCTACACCTTC. It translates to CASSSGQAVYGYTF.

This rearrangement joins TRBV10-1 to TRBJ2-1; 7 positions match TRBD1. CDR1 is WNHNN, CDR2 SYGVQD, per germline (reference sequence). The length of the CDR3 is 17 residues. V lost 5 bases to trimming and J lost 2 bases; unmatched junction nucleotides: 12. The CDR3 is CASSKEIGGQPYNEQFF. In nucleotides, the CDR3 is TGCGCCAGCAGTAAAGAGATTGGGGGACAGCCCTACAATGAGCAGTTCTTC.

This clone was observed a handful of times. The V and J genes are TRBV4-2 and TRBJ1-5; D possibly corresponds to TRBD1 (6 bases). The CDR3 is 16 residues long. Germline V CDR1 and CDR2: LGHNA, YNFKEQ. Deletions cut 4 bases from V and 3 bases from J, with 16 bases between. CDR3 sequence (DNA): TGTGCCAGCAGCCGAACCAGGACAGAAGACAATCAGCCCCAGCATTTT. Residues: CASSRTRTEDNQPQHF.

The J gene is TRBJ2-7, the V gene TRBV6-6; TRBD2 is a possible D gene (6 bases). CDR3 length equals 15 residues. Trimming cost V 10 bases and J 2 bases, with 21 bases left between them. In germline, CDR1 is MNHNY, CDR2 SVGAGI (reference sequence). DNA for the CDR3: TGTGCCACCGCAGGCGGGGCGCGACTTACCTACGAGCAGTACTTC. Translated: CATAGGARLTYEQYF.